The clone carrying this TCR beta chain occurred a few times. Antigen specificity is unknown. The CDR3 is made up of 15 amino acids. V was cut by 1 base and J by 4 bases, with 11 bases left in between. This entry comes from a study of T cell repertoires in aging, cancer and after chemotherapy. Study-level results: Untreated cancer patients had significantly lower blood TCR diversity than age-matched healthy donors.

TCR beta rearrangements were amplified from peripheral blood genomic DNA. TRB rearrangements spanning V, D and J were amplified using mixed TRB-A/B primers. TCRdb re-analysed the multiplex PCR reads in MiXCR, keeping a single row per CDR3 protein. The sample lists 2,500 to 3,500 distinct CDR3 sequences; just over 20% were seen once. The sample was blood. V gene TRBV12-3 or TRBV12-4 combines with J gene TRBJ2-1; D may be TRBD1 (6 bases). This sequence originates from a human donor with a solid tumor. CDR3 nucleotides: TGTGCCAGCAGTTTAGGTGGGGGCGCGTACAATGAGCAGTTCTTC. Its protein product is CASSLGGGAYNEQFF.